This section outlines one TCR beta chain sequence together with its context. The antigen remains undetermined. This sample stems from a study of Ad26.COV2.S vaccination and SARS-CoV-2 variants. The study's findings and limits: Measures of TCR breadth and depth may have fallen short of total T cell responses.

Stated treatment: some 20 received Ad26.COV2.S at low or high dose, single or two shots; several received placebo; per-sample allocation not given. Day 63 after the first vaccine or placebo injection was the time point for sampling. Within Boston, the person who donated was an adult of 18-55 years. With 4 bases removed from V and 5 bases from J, the gap between germline ends came to 9 bases. Germline values: CDR1 SQVTM, CDR2 ANQGSEA. The CDR3 is made up of 11 amino acids. The data were produced by immunoSEQ multiplex PCR, yet TCRdb's version contains in-frame clones alone and is incomplete. The sample comprises about 400,000 clones, approximately 91% of which are singletons, and 1.5% to 2% rests with the top ten.

This chain connects TRBV29-1 to TRBJ2-7; D call uncertain. Material: peripheral blood, obtained in a trial of Ad26.COV2.S vaccine versus placebo. The sequence was obtained from a person aged 18-60 years who received the Ad26.COV2.S COVID-19 vaccine or a placebo. The CDR3 sequence: CSVARRDEQYF. The CDR3 coding sequence is TGCAGCGTTGCTAGACGGGACGAGCAGTACTTC.